This TCR beta chain appears in the sequencing data of a study of regulatory T cells in long-lasting Graves disease. The time point here: newly diagnosed GD, antithyroid drugs for less than 3 months. The TCR library was made from RNA extracted from PBMCs. American Thyroid Association guidelines were used to diagnose Graves' disease. This clonotype was seen ten or more times. Relying on iRepertoire HTBI primers and Arm-PCR of CDR3 regions, the team built TCR beta libraries. Methods used by the authors: The study identified about 60 TRBV and approximately 14 TRBJ segments across samples. One entry per CDR3 protein, called by TCRdb with MiXCR from the multiplex PCR reads. TCRdb, not the authors, supplied the V and J calls. The table records 530,000 or so distinct CDR3 sequences, roughly 13% of them present only once. Trimming took 2 bases from V and 2 from J, leaving 20 bases between them. This CDR3 contains 17 residues. Looked up from germline, CDR1 is DFQATT and CDR2 is SNEGSKA (reference sequence).

These same records also appear under a second study, on T cells in Graves' hyperthyroidism and ophthalmopathy. Per that study: HTBI primers were the set used in a first-round RT-PCR of the TCR CDR3. Researchers found most expanded thyroid clonotypes above 0.001 in blood as well.

The chain recombines TRBV20-1 with TRBJ2-3; possibly TRBD2 for D (6 bases). The sequences come from peripheral blood mononuclear cells (PBMCs), collected at new diagnosis, from a patient treated with antithyroid drugs. This TCR was sampled from a man younger than 45 with Graves disease. The CDR3 DNA reads as TGCAGTGCTAGATCCTTCAGGGCTAGCGACTACACAGATACGCAGTATTTT. This gives the protein CSARSFRASDYTDTQYF.